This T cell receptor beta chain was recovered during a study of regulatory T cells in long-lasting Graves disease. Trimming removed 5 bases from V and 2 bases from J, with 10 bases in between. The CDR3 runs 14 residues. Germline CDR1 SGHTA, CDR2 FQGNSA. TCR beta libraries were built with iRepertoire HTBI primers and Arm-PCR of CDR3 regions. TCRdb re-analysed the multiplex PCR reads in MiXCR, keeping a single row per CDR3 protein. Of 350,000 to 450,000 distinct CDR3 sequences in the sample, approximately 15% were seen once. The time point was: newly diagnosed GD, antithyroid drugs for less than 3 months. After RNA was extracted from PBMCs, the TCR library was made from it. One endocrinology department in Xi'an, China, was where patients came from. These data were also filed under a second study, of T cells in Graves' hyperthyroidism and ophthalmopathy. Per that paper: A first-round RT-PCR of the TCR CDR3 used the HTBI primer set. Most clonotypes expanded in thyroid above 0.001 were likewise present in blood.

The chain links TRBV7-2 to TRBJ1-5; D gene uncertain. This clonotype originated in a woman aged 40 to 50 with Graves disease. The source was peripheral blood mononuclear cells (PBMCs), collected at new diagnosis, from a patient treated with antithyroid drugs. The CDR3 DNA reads TGTGCCAGCAGCCCCGAATGGGGCAATCAGCCCCAGCATTTT. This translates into CASSPEWGNQPQHF.